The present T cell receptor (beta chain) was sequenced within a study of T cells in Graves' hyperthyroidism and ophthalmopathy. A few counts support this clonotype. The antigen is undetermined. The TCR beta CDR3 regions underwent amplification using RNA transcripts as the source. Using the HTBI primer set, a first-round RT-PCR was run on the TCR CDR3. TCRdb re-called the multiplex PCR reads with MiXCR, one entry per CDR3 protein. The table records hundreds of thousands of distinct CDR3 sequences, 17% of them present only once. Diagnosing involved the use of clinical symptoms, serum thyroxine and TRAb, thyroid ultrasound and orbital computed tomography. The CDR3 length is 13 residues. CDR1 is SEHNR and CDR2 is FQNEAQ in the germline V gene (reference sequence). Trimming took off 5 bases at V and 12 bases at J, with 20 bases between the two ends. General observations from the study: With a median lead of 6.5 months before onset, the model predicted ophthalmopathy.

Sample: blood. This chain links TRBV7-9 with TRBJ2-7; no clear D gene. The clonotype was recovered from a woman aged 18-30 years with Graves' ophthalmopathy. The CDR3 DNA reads TGTGCCAGCAGCCAACAACCCCAGGATGGGCTGTACTTC. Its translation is CASSQQPQDGLYF.